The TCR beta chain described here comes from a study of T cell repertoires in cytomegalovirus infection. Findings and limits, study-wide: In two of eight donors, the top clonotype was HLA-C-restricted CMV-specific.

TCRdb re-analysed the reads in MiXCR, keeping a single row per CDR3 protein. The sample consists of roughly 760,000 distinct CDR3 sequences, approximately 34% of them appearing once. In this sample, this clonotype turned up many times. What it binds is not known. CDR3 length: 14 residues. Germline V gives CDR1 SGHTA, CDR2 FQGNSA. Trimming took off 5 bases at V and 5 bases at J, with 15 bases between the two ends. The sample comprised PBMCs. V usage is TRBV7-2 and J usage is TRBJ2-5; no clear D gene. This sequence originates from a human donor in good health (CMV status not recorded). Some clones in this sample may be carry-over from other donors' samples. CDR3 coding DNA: TGTGCCAGCAGCCGAGGCCCGATGGAGGAGACCCAGTACTTC. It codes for CASSRGPMEETQYF.